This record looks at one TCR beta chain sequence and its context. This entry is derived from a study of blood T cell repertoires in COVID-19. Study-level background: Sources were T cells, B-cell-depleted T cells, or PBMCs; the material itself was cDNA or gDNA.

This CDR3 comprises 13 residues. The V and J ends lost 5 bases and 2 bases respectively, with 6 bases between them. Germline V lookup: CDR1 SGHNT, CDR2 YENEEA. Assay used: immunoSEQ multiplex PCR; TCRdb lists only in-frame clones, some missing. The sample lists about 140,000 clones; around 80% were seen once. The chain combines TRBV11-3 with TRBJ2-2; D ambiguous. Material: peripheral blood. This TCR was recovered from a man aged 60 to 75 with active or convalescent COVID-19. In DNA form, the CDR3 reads TGTGCCAGCAGCAACTTCAACACCGGGGAGCTGTTTTTT. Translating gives CASSNFNTGELFF.